Listed below are T cell receptor beta chains from one sample, sequenced in a study of blood T cell repertoires in COVID-19. Assay used: immunoSEQ multiplex PCR; TCRdb lists only in-frame clones, some missing. The sample contains about 99,000 clones, 86% of which appear only once. The specimen sequenced was peripheral blood. The receptors were gathered from a woman aged 60-70 years in a cohort sampled during active or convalescent COVID-19. Each CDR3 is given with its conserved first and last residue. The D gene is left open where the match is weak. The size of a clone is reported for some rows only, either as once, few or many, or as a class for expanded clones.

j_gene: TRBJ2-1; v_gene: TRBV3-1/TRBV3-2; d_gene: TRBD2; abundance: .; len: 15; CDR3nt: TGTGCCAGCAGCCAAGTACTAGCGGGAGGGGGTGAGCAGTTCTTC; CDR3aa: CASSQVLAGGGEQFF
j_gene: TRBJ2-3; v_gene: TRBV28; d_gene: TRBD1; abundance: .; len: 14; CDR3nt: TGTGCCAGCAGTTCAGCAGGGGGCGCGAATACGCAGTATTTT; CDR3aa: CASSSAGGANTQYF
j_gene: TRBJ1-3; v_gene: TRBV9; d_gene: .; abundance: .; len: 11; CDR3nt: TGTGCCAGCAGCCTTGGAAACACCATATATTTT; CDR3aa: CASSLGNTIYF
j_gene: TRBJ2-3; v_gene: TRBV27; d_gene: .; abundance: .; len: 13; CDR3nt: TGTGCCAGCAGTTCACGCGGAGTGGATACGCAGTATTTT; CDR3aa: CASSSRGVDTQYF
j_gene: TRBJ2-1; v_gene: TRBV9; d_gene: TRBD2; abundance: .; len: 12; CDR3nt: TGTGCCAGCAGCGTAGATCCAGCGGGGGGGTTCTTC; CDR3aa: CASSVDPAGGFF
j_gene: TRBJ1-4; v_gene: TRBV6-5; d_gene: TRBD1; abundance: .; len: 15; CDR3nt: TGTGCCAGCAGTTCGAAGACAGGGTGGGAAGAAAAACTGTTTTTT; CDR3aa: CASSSKTGWEEKLFF
j_gene: TRBJ1-4; v_gene: TRBV20-1; d_gene: .; abundance: once; len: 15; CDR3nt: TGCAGTGCTAGTCCTACAGGATCAACTAATGAAAAACTGTTTTTT; CDR3aa: CSASPTGSTNEKLFF
j_gene: TRBJ1-2; v_gene: TRBV15; d_gene: .; abundance: few; len: 15; CDR3nt: TGTGCCACCAGCCTTCCGGCGGGGCAGTTCTATGGCTACACCTTC; CDR3aa: CATSLPAGQFYGYTF
j_gene: TRBJ1-6; v_gene: TRBV9; d_gene: .; abundance: .; len: 12; CDR3nt: TGTGCCAGCAGCGCGGGAGGAAAACCCCTCCACTTT; CDR3aa: CASSAGGKPLHF
j_gene: TRBJ1-1; v_gene: TRBV5-1; d_gene: .; abundance: .; len: 13; CDR3nt: TGCGCCAGCAGCTTGGTCCGTAACACTGAAGCTTTCTTT; CDR3aa: CASSLVRNTEAFF
j_gene: TRBJ2-2; v_gene: TRBV30; d_gene: .; abundance: .; len: 13; CDR3nt: TGTGCCTGGATGGAGGGGCGGGCCGGGGAGCTGTTTTTT; CDR3aa: CAWMEGRAGELFF
j_gene: TRBJ1-5; v_gene: TRBV18; d_gene: .; abundance: .; len: 16; CDR3nt: TGTGCCAGCTCACCACCGAGAGGGAGGGGCAATCAGCCCCAGCATTTT; CDR3aa: CASSPPRGRGNQPQHF
j_gene: TRBJ1-5; v_gene: TRBV5-6; d_gene: .; abundance: .; len: 14; CDR3nt: TGTGCCAGCAGCGCGGGGGGGTTAGAAAAGCCCCAGCATTTT; CDR3aa: CASSAGGLEKPQHF
j_gene: TRBJ2-3; v_gene: TRBV5-5; d_gene: .; abundance: .; len: 16; CDR3nt: TGTGCCAGCAGCTTGGATCCATTTACTAACACAGATACGCAGTATTTT; CDR3aa: CASSLDPFTNTDTQYF
j_gene: TRBJ1-5; v_gene: TRBV15; d_gene: .; abundance: few; len: 15; CDR3nt: TGTGCCACCAGCAGTAATGACAGACCTAATCAGCCCCAGCATTTT; CDR3aa: CATSSNDRPNQPQHF
j_gene: TRBJ1-2; v_gene: TRBV18; d_gene: .; abundance: .; len: 15; CDR3nt: TGTGCCAGCTCACTATCCCGGGACACCCACTATGGCTACACCTTC; CDR3aa: CASSLSRDTHYGYTF
j_gene: TRBJ1-4; v_gene: TRBV5-1; d_gene: .; abundance: few; len: 14; CDR3nt: TGCGCCAGCAGCTTGGACAGGGCGGATGAAAAACTGTTTTTT; CDR3aa: CASSLDRADEKLFF
j_gene: TRBJ2-7; v_gene: TRBV15; d_gene: TRBD2; abundance: .; len: 14; CDR3nt: TGTGCCACCAGCAACCCGGGGGGTGACTACGAGCAGTACTTC; CDR3aa: CATSNPGGDYEQYF
j_gene: TRBJ1-3; v_gene: TRBV6-5; d_gene: .; abundance: .; len: 15; CDR3nt: TGTGCCAGCACCCACGCGGGGGGTCGGGAAAACACCATATATTTT; CDR3aa: CASTHAGGRENTIYF
j_gene: TRBJ2-3; v_gene: TRBV5-1; d_gene: .; abundance: .; len: 13; CDR3nt: TGCGCCAGCAGCTCAACACGGGCAGATACGCAGTATTTT; CDR3aa: CASSSTRADTQYF
j_gene: TRBJ1-2; v_gene: TRBV19; d_gene: .; abundance: .; len: 13; CDR3nt: TGTGCCAGTAGTATAGATCTATCCGGACTCCGCACCTTC; CDR3aa: CASSIDLSGLRTF
j_gene: TRBJ1-5; v_gene: TRBV28; d_gene: TRBD1; abundance: .; len: 18; CDR3nt: TGTGCCAGCAGTCTTGGACAGGGGGTTCGTTATAGCAATCAGCCCCAGCATTTT; CDR3aa: CASSLGQGVRYSNQPQHF
j_gene: TRBJ2-3; v_gene: TRBV9; d_gene: TRBD2; abundance: .; len: 19; CDR3nt: TGTGCCAGCAGCGTAGAGTCTGGGGAGGGCCGCTTGAACACAGATACGCAGTATTTT; CDR3aa: CASSVESGEGRLNTDTQYF
j_gene: TRBJ1-3; v_gene: TRBV4-1; d_gene: TRBD1; abundance: .; len: 16; CDR3nt: TGCGCCAGCAGCCAAGAAACAGGGGGCCCTGGAAACACCATATATTTT; CDR3aa: CASSQETGGPGNTIYF
j_gene: TRBJ1-1; v_gene: TRBV4-1; d_gene: .; abundance: .; len: 16; CDR3nt: TGCGCCAGCAGCCAAGAGTGGACAGTCATGAACACTGAAGCTTTCTTT; CDR3aa: CASSQEWTVMNTEAFF
j_gene: TRBJ2-7; v_gene: TRBV9; d_gene: .; abundance: few; len: 14; CDR3nt: TGTGCCAGCAGCACCTTGCCGGAGGCCTACGAGCAGTACTTC; CDR3aa: CASSTLPEAYEQYF
j_gene: TRBJ2-7; v_gene: TRBV12-5; d_gene: TRBD2; abundance: .; len: 15; CDR3nt: TGTGCTAGTGGCCCGACTAGCGGGGGTCTTTACGAGCAGTACTTC; CDR3aa: CASGPTSGGLYEQYF
j_gene: TRBJ1-6; v_gene: TRBV29-1; d_gene: .; abundance: .; len: 13; CDR3nt: TGCAGCGTTGTCACAGGAGATAATTCACCCCTCCACTTT; CDR3aa: CSVVTGDNSPLHF
j_gene: TRBJ1-4; v_gene: TRBV18; d_gene: .; abundance: .; len: 15; CDR3nt: TGTGCCAGCTCACCACTCCACAGAGATAATGAAAAACTGTTTTTT; CDR3aa: CASSPLHRDNEKLFF
j_gene: TRBJ1-3; v_gene: TRBV9; d_gene: TRBD1; abundance: .; len: 15; CDR3nt: TGTGCCAGCAGCGCGCAAACAGGGGTCGGAAACACCATATATTTT; CDR3aa: CASSAQTGVGNTIYF
j_gene: TRBJ2-7; v_gene: TRBV20-1; d_gene: .; abundance: .; len: 11; CDR3nt: TGCAGTGAACAGGGCCCCTACGAGCAGTACTTC; CDR3aa: CSEQGPYEQYF
j_gene: TRBJ1-2; v_gene: TRBV2; d_gene: TRBD1; abundance: .; len: 12; CDR3nt: TGTGCCAGAGGGGGCACAGGGTATGGCTACACCTTC; CDR3aa: CARGGTGYGYTF
j_gene: TRBJ2-1; v_gene: TRBV5-1; d_gene: .; abundance: .; len: 15; CDR3nt: TGCGCCAGCAGCCCATCAGGGGTCAGCTACAATGAGCAGTTCTTC; CDR3aa: CASSPSGVSYNEQFF
j_gene: TRBJ2-1; v_gene: TRBV7-7; d_gene: .; abundance: .; len: 13; CDR3nt: TGTGCTAGCAGCTTATACGTAGGGGCTGAGCAGTTCTTC; CDR3aa: CASSLYVGAEQFF
j_gene: TRBJ2-4; v_gene: TRBV5-1; d_gene: .; abundance: few; len: 17; CDR3nt: TGCGCCAGCAGCTTGGTGGGGCTCGTTGAAGCCAAAAACATTCAGTACTTC; CDR3aa: CASSLVGLVEAKNIQYF
j_gene: TRBJ2-5; v_gene: TRBV5-1; d_gene: .; abundance: once; len: 15; CDR3nt: TGCGCCAGCAGCTTGGAATCCCCAGATCGAGAGACCCAGTACTTC; CDR3aa: CASSLESPDRETQYF
j_gene: TRBJ2-1; v_gene: TRBV5-4; d_gene: .; abundance: few; len: 13; CDR3nt: TGTGCCAGCAGTCTCGTAAGTACAGGGTTGGAGTTCTTC; CDR3aa: CASSLVSTGLEFF
j_gene: TRBJ2-7; v_gene: TRBV29-1; d_gene: TRBD2; abundance: .; len: 15; CDR3nt: TGCAGCGTTACCCGGACTAGCGGGGACCCCTACGAGCAGTACTTC; CDR3aa: CSVTRTSGDPYEQYF
j_gene: TRBJ1-3; v_gene: TRBV2; d_gene: .; abundance: .; len: 15; CDR3nt: TGTGCCAGCAGTAAAGGACTCCTCTCTGGAAACACCATATATTTT; CDR3aa: CASSKGLLSGNTIYF
j_gene: TRBJ1-2; v_gene: TRBV7-9; d_gene: TRBD1; abundance: .; len: 16; CDR3nt: TGTGCCAGCAGCTTAGGCGCCGCAGGGGGCGAGGGTGGCTACACCTTC; CDR3aa: CASSLGAAGGEGGYTF
j_gene: TRBJ1-1; v_gene: TRBV4-1; d_gene: .; abundance: .; len: 15; CDR3nt: TGCGCCAGCAGCCAAGGCCGGAGGGAGAACACTGAAGCTTTCTTT; CDR3aa: CASSQGRRENTEAFF
j_gene: TRBJ2-1; v_gene: TRBV10-3; d_gene: .; abundance: few; len: 18; CDR3nt: TGTGCCATCAGTGAGCCGAGCCTCAGAGGGAGGATCAGAGATGAGCAGTTCTTC; CDR3aa: CAISEPSLRGRIRDEQFF
j_gene: TRBJ1-1; v_gene: TRBV5-6; d_gene: .; abundance: .; len: 14; CDR3nt: TGTGCCAGCAGCTTGGGGCAGAGAGGCACTGAAGCTTTCTTT; CDR3aa: CASSLGQRGTEAFF
j_gene: TRBJ1-1; v_gene: TRBV28; d_gene: .; abundance: .; len: 16; CDR3nt: TGTGCCAGCAGAACTTACCCCGGACATCCGAACACTGAAGCTTTCTTT; CDR3aa: CASRTYPGHPNTEAFF
j_gene: TRBJ1-1; v_gene: TRBV4-2; d_gene: .; abundance: .; len: 15; CDR3nt: TGTGCCAGCAGCCAAGGTGTGGCTTCAAACACTGAAGCTTTCTTT; CDR3aa: CASSQGVASNTEAFF
j_gene: TRBJ2-1; v_gene: TRBV24-1; d_gene: .; abundance: .; len: 16; CDR3nt: TGTGCCACCAGTGTAGAAAGGAGAGGCTCCTACAATGAGCAGTTCTTC; CDR3aa: CATSVERRGSYNEQFF
j_gene: TRBJ2-2; v_gene: TRBV18; d_gene: TRBD1; abundance: once; len: 14; CDR3nt: TGTGCCAGCTCACCAGGGACAGTCACCGGGGAGCTGTTTTTT; CDR3aa: CASSPGTVTGELFF
j_gene: TRBJ1-2; v_gene: TRBV4-1; d_gene: .; abundance: once; len: 15; CDR3nt: TGCGCCAGCAGCCAAGTTCTCCTTTCGAACTATGGCTACACCTTC; CDR3aa: CASSQVLLSNYGYTF
j_gene: TRBJ2-1; v_gene: TRBV28; d_gene: TRBD2; abundance: .; len: 19; CDR3nt: TGTGCCAGCAGTTTAAGAGGCGGGAGGGCCGAAAGCTCCTACAATGAGCAGTTCTTC; CDR3aa: CASSLRGGRAESSYNEQFF
j_gene: TRBJ2-2; v_gene: TRBV9; d_gene: TRBD2; abundance: .; len: 16; CDR3nt: TGTGCCAGCAGCGTATATAGCGGGGGGGCCACCGGGGAGCTGTTTTTT; CDR3aa: CASSVYSGGATGELFF
j_gene: TRBJ1-5; v_gene: TRBV18; d_gene: TRBD1; abundance: .; len: 15; CDR3nt: TGTGCCAGCTCACCAGGGACAGGGGGGAATCAACCCCAGCATTTT; CDR3aa: CASSPGTGGNQPQHF
j_gene: TRBJ1-6; v_gene: TRBV28; d_gene: .; abundance: .; len: 13; CDR3nt: TGTGCCAGCACTTCCCAGGAAAATTCACCCCTCCACTTT; CDR3aa: CASTSQENSPLHF
j_gene: TRBJ1-5; v_gene: TRBV2; d_gene: .; abundance: .; len: 11; CDR3nt: TGTGCCAGCAGTACAGTCGGGCCCCAGCATTTT; CDR3aa: CASSTVGPQHF
j_gene: TRBJ2-1; v_gene: TRBV18; d_gene: TRBD2; abundance: .; len: 17; CDR3nt: TGTGCCAGCTCACCACCTCTTAGCGGGGGGTCCTACAATGAGCAGTTCTTC; CDR3aa: CASSPPLSGGSYNEQFF
j_gene: TRBJ1-2; v_gene: TRBV19; d_gene: TRBD1; abundance: once; len: 15; CDR3nt: TGTGCCAGTAGGATTCCGGGACAGAGGGGTCACGGCTACACCTTC; CDR3aa: CASRIPGQRGHGYTF
j_gene: TRBJ2-2; v_gene: TRBV2; d_gene: TRBD1; abundance: .; len: 14; CDR3nt: TGTGCCAGCCAGGGGGCACCGGGGACCGGGGAGCTGTTTTTT; CDR3aa: CASQGAPGTGELFF
j_gene: TRBJ2-2; v_gene: TRBV27; d_gene: .; abundance: .; len: 15; CDR3nt: TGTGCCAGCAGTTTATCGGCTAGGATAATCGGGGAGCTGTTTTTT; CDR3aa: CASSLSARIIGELFF
j_gene: TRBJ1-1; v_gene: TRBV6-5; d_gene: TRBD1; abundance: .; len: 14; CDR3nt: TGTGCCAGCAACCAACAGGGGGGAGTCACTGAAGCTTTCTTT; CDR3aa: CASNQQGGVTEAFF
j_gene: TRBJ2-1; v_gene: TRBV20-1; d_gene: .; abundance: once; len: 11; CDR3nt: TGCAGTGCTGCTACAGGGAATGAGCAGTTCTTC; CDR3aa: CSAATGNEQFF